The 13 T cell receptor beta chains below all came from one sample that was sequenced in a study of blood T cells in healthy people across ages. Sample-barcoded 5' priming and a J-beta primer mix drove a second PCR of 7 to 11 cycles. TCRdb re-called the 5' RACE reads with MiXCR, one entry per CDR3 protein. This table holds about 580,000 distinct CDR3 sequences, less than 60% found once. Specimen: blood. All receptors come from an elderly man in good health.

Comment on this clonotype: A single base separates this from a much larger clone, so it may be a read error. This chain links TRBV6-5 with TRBJ2-7, with 8 bases aligning to TRBD2. V gave up 6 bases and J gave up 5 bases; unmatched junction bases: 9. This CDR3 is built from 14 residues. Germline V gene data show CDR1 as MNHEY and CDR2 as SVGAGI. The CDR3 loop is CASRTLTSVNEQYF. The CDR3, as DNA: TGTGCCAGCAGGACCCTGACTAGCGTGAACGAGCAGTACTTC.

The CDR3 nucleotides are TGTGCCAGCAGTCCCAGAGCCGGCTCCTACGAGCAGTACTTC. Its translation: CASSPRAGSYEQYF. The chain is built from TRBV28 and TRBJ2-7; no definite D call. Germline V lookup: CDR1 MDHEN, CDR2 SYDVKM. The CDR3 spans 14 residues. V lost 5 bases, J lost 0 bases, and 11 bases lay in between.

Only a few counts were recorded for this clonotype. The chain is built from TRBV7-9 and TRBJ2-3, with D perhaps matching TRBD2 (6 bases). The CDR3 is 14 residues long. V lost 2 bases, J lost 2 bases, and 8 bases lay in between. Germline-derived CDR1 and CDR2 are SEHNR and FQNEAQ (reference sequence). The CDR3 nucleotides are TGTGCCAGCAGCTTACGGGGGTTCACAGATACGCAGTATTTT. Protein: CASSLRGFTDTQYF.

This chain links TRBV3-1 with TRBJ2-5, with 7 nucleotides matching TRBD2. V lost 6 bases to trimming and J lost 3 bases; unmatched junction nucleotides: 4. There are 13 residues in the CDR3. The germline V gene has CDR1 LGHDT and CDR2 YNNKEL (reference sequence). The CDR3 loop reads CASSHTSEETQYF. In DNA, the CDR3 is TGTGCCAGCAGTCACACTAGCGAAGAGACCCAGTACTTC.

This clonotype was found a few times. The chain links TRBV10-1 to TRBJ2-1; 8 positions match TRBD2. Germline V gives CDR1 WNHNN, CDR2 SYGVQD (reference sequence). With V trimmed by 3 bases and J by 4 bases, 5 bases remained unmatched. CDR3 length: 15 residues. CDR3 coding DNA: TGCGCCAGCAGTGAATCCAGCGGGGGTTACAATGAGCAGTTCTTC. Encoded protein: CASSESSGGYNEQFF.

In its sample, this clonotype was seen a few times. The rearrangement uses TRBV6-2 or TRBV6-3 and TRBJ1-1, with TRBD1 matching over 7 bases. The germline V gene encodes CDR1 MNHEY and CDR2 SVGEGT. The junction had 10 bases not matched to a gene; V was cut back by 2 bases and J by 4 bases. The CDR3 is 16 amino acids. This CDR3 reads CASSYRPDRVSTEAFF. CDR3 bases: TGTGCCAGCAGTTACCGCCCAGACAGGGTGAGCACTGAAGCTTTCTTT.

The chain recombines TRBV20-1 with TRBJ2-4; 8 bases agree with TRBD1. The CDR3 runs 18 residues. Germline CDR1 is DFQATT and CDR2 is SNEGSKA (reference sequence). V was pared by 0 bases and J by 2 bases, with 12 bases of the junction left unmatched. CDR3 amino acids: CSARDEFRQGTTKNIQYF. The CDR3 nucleotides read TGCAGTGCTAGAGATGAATTTAGACAGGGGACAACCAAAAACATTCAGTACTTC.

The V call is TRBV3-1, the J call TRBJ2-3; tentatively, D is TRBD1 (6 bases). The CDR3 contains 16 residues. Looked up from germline, CDR1 is LGHDT and CDR2 is YNNKEL (reference sequence). V lost 0 bases and J 4 bases, leaving 14 bases between the germline ends. The CDR3: CASSQDIPGDPDTQYF. CDR3 DNA sequence: TGTGCCAGCAGCCAAGATATTCCAGGGGATCCAGATACGCAGTATTTT.

The chain has TRBV7-3 and TRBJ2-3; D is uncertain. Between the trimmed V and J ends, which lost 2 bases and 6 bases, there was a span of 9 bases. The CDR3 runs 13 residues. The germline V gene has CDR1 SGHTA and CDR2 FQGTGA. CDR3 in DNA: TGTGCCAGCAGCTTAGGGCGTCTGGATACGCAGTATTTT. Protein product: CASSLGRLDTQYF.

The rearrangement joins TRBV10-3 to TRBJ2-7; D not certain. V gave up 2 bases and J gave up 4 bases, with 6 bases separating them. The V gene's germline CDR1 is ENHRY and CDR2 SYGVKD. The CDR3 extends over 12 amino acids. As DNA, the CDR3 is TGTGCCATCAGTGAGATGGGGTACGAGCAGTACTTC. Its translation: CAISEMGYEQYF.

This clonotype showed up just a few times. The chain couples TRBV29-1 to TRBJ1-1; D is undetermined. The V gene lost 4 bases and the J gene lost 0 bases, with 9 bases spanning the gap. The length of the CDR3 is 13 residues. Germline CDR1 is SQVTM and CDR2 is ANQGSEA. CDR3 nucleotides: TGCAGCGTTGTTTTTCAGATGAACACTGAAGCTTTCTTT. Amino acid sequence: CSVVFQMNTEAFF.

CDR3 nucleotides: TGCAGTGCTCAATCCTCCGGCCCTGGGGCCAACGTCCTGACTTTC. Its protein is CSAQSSGPGANVLTF. This rearrangement joins TRBV20-1 to TRBJ2-6; no reliable D call. V was clipped by 5 bases and J by 2 bases, with 13 bases between them. Germline V gives CDR1 DFQATT, CDR2 SNEGSKA (reference sequence). CDR3 length: 15 amino acids.

The chain is built from TRBV5-1 and TRBJ2-7; TRBD2 matches at 14 bases. This CDR3 spans 18 amino acids. Losses at the gene ends were 4 bases for V and 0 bases for J; bases not matched to a gene: 9. CDR1 and CDR2 (germline): SGHRS, YFSETQ. In DNA form, the CDR3 reads TGCGCCAGCAGCCTAAGGACTAGCGGGAGGAGAAGCTCCTACGAGCAGTACTTC. It codes for CASSLRTSGRRSSYEQYF.